Included here is one T cell receptor (beta chain) sequence, with context. Its target is unknown. In TCRdb, the reads were re-called with MiXCR into one record per CDR3 protein. The repertoire has around 500,000 distinct CDR3 sequences, under 55% of them found once; the top ten carry approximately 40%. The data were taken from a study of T cell repertoires in cytomegalovirus infection. Study at large: It was recently identified HLA-C-restricted and well-studied HLA-B-restricted CMV epitopes that the study used. Public TCR beta signatures provided an indication of both CMV infection and a matching HLA type. Study results and limitations: Cumulative public TCR beta family frequency identified carriers of CMV plus the relevant HLA. In two of eight donors, the top clonotype was HLA-C-restricted CMV-specific.

The germline CDR1 and CDR2 sequences are SEHNR and FQNEAQ (reference sequence). CDR3 length equals 15 residues. The ends were cut back, 0 bases at V and 4 bases at J, with 13 bases in the middle. This specimen was cultured PBMCs, taken from culture after CMV antigen stimulation. The rearrangement joins TRBV7-9 to TRBJ2-7; weak D call: TRBD2 (6 bases). The TCR sequence derives from a human donor in good health (CMV status not recorded). Some clones in this sample may be carry-over from other donors' samples. This chain's CDR3 is CASSLASGASYEQYF. CDR3 coding DNA: TGTGCCAGCAGCTTAGCGTCGGGAGCTTCATACGAGCAGTACTTC.